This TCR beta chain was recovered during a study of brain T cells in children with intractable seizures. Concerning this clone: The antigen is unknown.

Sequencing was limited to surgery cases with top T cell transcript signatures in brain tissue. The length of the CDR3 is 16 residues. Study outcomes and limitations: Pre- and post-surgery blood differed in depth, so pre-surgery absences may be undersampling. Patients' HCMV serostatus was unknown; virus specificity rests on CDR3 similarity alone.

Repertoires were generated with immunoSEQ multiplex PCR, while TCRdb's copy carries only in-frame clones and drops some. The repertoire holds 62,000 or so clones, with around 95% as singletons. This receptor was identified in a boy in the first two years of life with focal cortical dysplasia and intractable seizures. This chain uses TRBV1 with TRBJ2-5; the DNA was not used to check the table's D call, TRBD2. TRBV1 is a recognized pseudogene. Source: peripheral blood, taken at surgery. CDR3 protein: CTSSLTPREGRETQYF. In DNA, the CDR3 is TGCACCAGCAGCCTCACCCCGCGGGAGGGCCGGGAGACCCAGTACTTC.